The rows below give T cell receptor beta chains drawn from one sample of a study of blood T cell repertoires in COVID-19. Only in-frame clones appear in the TCRdb table, and some are missing; sequencing was by immunoSEQ multiplex PCR. Here the sample spans around 270,000 clones, about nine tenths being singletons. Input material: peripheral blood. The receptors come from a man in his forties who had recovered from COVID-19. Both conserved end residues are part of each CDR3. A D gene is named only where the DNA matches it firmly. The size entry is marked missing in some rows and otherwise reads once, few, many or a size class.

abundance | d_gene | j_gene | v_gene | len | CDR3aa | CDR3nt
- | - | TRBJ2-7 | TRBV19 | 13 | CASRSTENYEQYF | TGTGCCAGTAGGTCGACAGAGAACTACGAGCAGTACTTC
- | TRBD2 | TRBJ2-7 | TRBV7-9 | 18 | CASSLPGPGQRESYEQYF | TGTGCCAGCAGCCTACCCGGCCCGGGCCAGCGGGAGTCCTACGAGCAGTACTTC
- | TRBD1 | TRBJ1-2 | TRBV3-1/TRBV3-2 | 14 | CASSLITGGGGYTF | TGTGCCAGCAGCCTTATTACAGGGGGCGGCGGCTACACCTTC
once | - | TRBJ1-1 | TRBV6-5 | 15 | CASSNQGFMNTEAFF | TGTGCCAGCAGTAATCAGGGGTTCATGAACACTGAAGCTTTCTTT
- | TRBD2 | TRBJ2-5 | TRBV11-2 | 16 | CASSPRLAGAGETQYF | TGTGCCAGCAGCCCTAGACTAGCGGGAGCTGGGGAGACCCAGTACTTC
once | TRBD2 | TRBJ2-1 | TRBV7-8 | 16 | CASSLGGGSRYNEQFF | TGTGCCAGCAGCTTAGGGGGCGGGAGTAGGTACAATGAGCAGTTCTTC
- | TRBD1 | TRBJ2-7 | TRBV27 | 15 | CASSWSQGASYEQYF | TGTGCCAGCAGTTGGTCGCAGGGGGCCTCCTACGAGCAGTACTTC
- | - | TRBJ2-6 | TRBV9 | 18 | CASSVKTGSFPGANVLTF | TGTGCCAGCAGCGTAAAGACAGGCTCTTTCCCTGGGGCCAACGTCCTGACTTTC
- | - | TRBJ2-5 | TRBV11-1 | 15 | CASSLLGQAQETQYF | TGTGCCAGCAGCCTACTAGGGCAGGCCCAAGAGACCCAGTACTTC
- | TRBD1 | TRBJ1-2 | TRBV3-1/TRBV3-2 | 15 | CASSQALGDSYGYTF | TGTGCCAGCAGCCAAGCATTAGGGGACAGCTATGGCTACACCTTC
- | - | TRBJ2-7 | TRBV27 | 12 | CASSGTPYEQYF | TGTGCCAGCTCCGGGACTCCCTACGAGCAGTACTTC
- | - | TRBJ1-1 | TRBV3-1/TRBV3-2 | 15 | CASSQDVGHVTEAFF | TGTGCCAGCAGCCAAGATGTGGGGCATGTCACTGAAGCTTTCTTT
- | - | TRBJ1-6 | TRBV3-1/TRBV3-2 | 15 | CASSQRSSLNSPLHF | TGTGCCAGCAGCCAAAGGAGCAGCCTTAATTCACCCCTCCACTTT
- | - | TRBJ1-4 | TRBV6-6 | 13 | CASSTVGQAKLFF | TGTGCCAGCAGTACAGTAGGTCAGGCGAAACTGTTTTTT
few | TRBD2 | TRBJ2-7 | TRBV4-2 | 16 | CASSLQLAGGTYEQYF | TGTGCCAGCAGCCTCCAACTAGCGGGAGGTACCTACGAGCAGTACTTC
- | TRBD2 | TRBJ2-1 | TRBV12-3/TRBV12-4 | 13 | CASSKTSDNEQFF | TGTGCCAGCAGTAAAACTAGCGATAATGAGCAGTTCTTC
- | TRBD1 | TRBJ1-4 | TRBV14 | 16 | CASSQPHRGESGKLFF | TGTGCCAGCAGCCAACCTCACAGGGGGGAATCCGGAAAACTGTTTTTT
few | - | TRBJ1-3 | TRBV21-1 | 17 | CASSSTGQRGPGNTIYF | TGTGCCAGCAGCAGCACCGGACAGCGAGGACCAGGAAACACCATATATTTT
- | - | TRBJ2-5 | TRBV4-2 | 15 | CASSQGRRHQETQYF | TGTGCCAGCAGCCAAGGGAGAAGACACCAAGAGACCCAGTACTTC
- | TRBD1 | TRBJ1-4 | TRBV4-3 | 14 | CASSMGQYNEKLFF | TGCGCCAGCAGCATGGGACAGTATAATGAAAAACTGTTTTTT
- | - | TRBJ2-2 | TRBV12-3/TRBV12-4 | 12 | CATTTGPGELFF | TGTGCCACCACCACAGGGCCCGGGGAGCTGTTTTTT
once | - | TRBJ2-1 | TRBV5-1 | 15 | CASIEERGGVNEQFF | TGCGCCAGCATAGAGGAGCGTGGAGGGGTCAATGAGCAGTTCTTC
- | TRBD2 | TRBJ2-7 | TRBV6-5 | 14 | CASGTSGGSYEQYF | TGTGCCAGCGGGACTAGCGGGGGGAGCTACGAGCAGTACTTC
- | - | TRBJ1-2 | TRBV15 | 14 | CATAEGRPTYGYTF | TGTGCCACCGCAGAGGGTCGACCCACGTATGGCTACACCTTC
- | TRBD2 | TRBJ2-5 | TRBV5-1 | 17 | CASSQGDGGRAGETQYF | TGCGCCAGCAGCCAAGGGGATGGCGGGAGGGCCGGGGAGACCCAGTACTTC
- | - | TRBJ1-4 | TRBV18 | 16 | CASSETLSATNEKLFF | TGTGCCAGCTCCGAGACACTCTCCGCAACTAATGAAAAACTGTTTTTT
- | TRBD1 | TRBJ1-1 | TRBV2 | 13 | CASRQGGVTEAFF | TGTGCCAGCAGGCAGGGGGGAGTCACTGAAGCTTTCTTT
few | - | TRBJ1-6 | TRBV9 | 13 | CASSVSFDSPLHF | TGTGCCAGCAGCGTATCCTTCGATTCACCCCTCCACTTT
once | TRBD1 | TRBJ1-2 | TRBV27 | 15 | CASSLSRGRVWGYTF | TGTGCCAGCAGTTTATCGAGGGGGCGGGTGTGGGGCTACACCTTC
- | - | TRBJ2-1 | TRBV4-3 | 15 | CASSQAASAYNEQFF | TGCGCCAGCAGCCAAGCAGCTAGCGCCTACAATGAGCAGTTCTTC
- | TRBD2 | TRBJ2-1 | TRBV24-1 | 15 | CATSDSGLAGNEQFF | TGTGCCACCAGTGATTCCGGACTAGCGGGGAATGAGCAGTTCTTC
- | TRBD2 | TRBJ2-1 | TRBV6-5 | 15 | CASRLAGGLYNEQFF | TGTGCCAGCAGATTAGCGGGGGGGCTTTACAATGAGCAGTTCTTC
- | - | TRBJ2-7 | TRBV6-5 | 14 | CASGGHGDSYEQYF | TGTGCCAGCGGCGGACACGGAGACTCCTACGAGCAGTACTTC
- | TRBD1 | TRBJ1-5 | TRBV9 | 14 | CASSAGQGVTPQHF | TGTGCCAGCAGCGCGGGACAGGGGGTAACGCCCCAGCATTTT
- | - | TRBJ1-2 | TRBV6-5 | 15 | CASSYSRGNDYGYTF | TGTGCCAGCAGTTACTCGAGAGGAAACGACTATGGCTACACCTTC
- | TRBD1 | TRBJ2-4 | TRBV5-4 | 14 | CASSFGTGGNIQYF | TGTGCCAGCAGCTTCGGGACAGGGGGTAACATTCAGTACTTC
- | TRBD1 | TRBJ2-1 | TRBV6-2/TRBV6-3 | 18 | CASSPPPGQGDVGNEQFF | TGTGCCAGCAGCCCCCCCCCGGGACAGGGGGATGTAGGCAATGAGCAGTTCTTC
few | - | TRBJ2-7 | TRBV5-1 | 14 | CASSLYGGRGEQYF | TGCGCCAGCAGCTTGTACGGGGGAAGGGGCGAGCAGTACTTC
few | TRBD1 | TRBJ1-3 | TRBV15 | 15 | CATSMDRGLGNTIYF | TGTGCCACCAGCATGGACAGGGGGCTTGGAAACACCATATATTTT